Listed below are T cell receptor beta chains from one sample, sequenced in a study of T cells in Graves' hyperthyroidism and ophthalmopathy. TCRdb analysed the multiplex PCR reads with MiXCR anew, one entry per CDR3 protein. This table holds about 400,000 distinct CDR3 sequences, 13% found once. Sequenced: blood. These receptors all stem from a woman aged 18-30 years with Graves' hyperthyroidism. Both conserved end residues are part of each CDR3. D genes are given only for firm matches. Clone size is stated in some rows and not others, as once, few, many or a class when expanded.

clone size	V gene	J gene	D gene	CDR3 DNA	CDR3 protein
few	TRBV4-2	TRBJ2-7	NA	TGTGCCAGCAGCCAAGACAGGGGGGCCGCCTACGAGCAGTACTTC	CASSQDRGAAYEQYF
NA	TRBV29-1	TRBJ2-1	NA	TGCAGCGTCGGGACTTACAATGAGCAGTTCTTC	CSVGTYNEQFF
NA	TRBV20-1	TRBJ2-1	TRBD2	TGCAGTGCTGGGGAGGGGACTAGCGGGGGCATTGAGCAGTTCTTC	CSAGEGTSGGIEQFF
many	TRBV5-1	TRBJ2-7	NA	TGCGCCAGCAGCTTGGACTGGGTTTCCTACGAGCAGTACTTC	CASSLDWVSYEQYF
few	TRBV19	TRBJ1-1	TRBD1	TGTGCCAGTAGTACTGACAGGGGAGGGACTGAAGCTTTCTTT	CASSTDRGGTEAFF
NA	TRBV20-1	TRBJ1-5	NA	TGCAGTGCCCAGACGCCTTATAGCAATCAGCCCCAGCATTTT	CSAQTPYSNQPQHF
many	TRBV7-2	TRBJ2-3	TRBD2	TGTGCCAGCAGCTCCCAATCTAGCGGGAGGTGGGGCAGCACAGATACGCAGTATTTT	CASSSQSSGRWGSTDTQYF
many	TRBV28	TRBJ2-5	NA	TGTGCCAGCACCCATAGAGGGAGGAGAAAAGAGACCCAGTACTTC	CASTHRGRRKETQYF
many	TRBV20-1	TRBJ2-2	NA	TGCAGTGCTAGAGATCCACGGGCCACCGGGGAGCTGTTTTTT	CSARDPRATGELFF
many	TRBV2	TRBJ2-2	NA	TGTGCCAGCAGTGAAGAAAGCCCGGGGGTAGCGGTCACCGGGGAGCTGTTTTTT	CASSEESPGVAVTGELFF
many	TRBV7-2	TRBJ2-3	TRBD2	TGTGCCAGCAGCCAGCGGGAGGGCCGAGATACGCAGTATTTT	CASSQREGRDTQYF
many	TRBV28	TRBJ2-1	TRBD2	TGTGCCAGCAGTTCCGCTAGCGGGGAGGGAAATGAGCAGTTCTTC	CASSSASGEGNEQFF
many	TRBV9	TRBJ1-3	NA	TGTGCCAGCAGCGCTAGCCGATCTGGAAACACCATATATTTT	CASSASRSGNTIYF
NA	TRBV24-1	TRBJ1-4	NA	TGTGCCACCAGTGAAAACCAGGGGAATAATGAAAAACTGTTTTTT	CATSENQGNNEKLFF
many	TRBV3-1	TRBJ1-1	TRBD1	TGTGCCAGCAGCCCGGGACAGACCTTGAACACTGAAGCTTTCTTT	CASSPGQTLNTEAFF
many	TRBV2	TRBJ1-6	NA	TGTGCCAGCAGCCTCGGACAGCGAATTCTCGATTCACCCCTCCACTTT	CASSLGQRILDSPLHF
many	TRBV3-1	TRBJ2-1	TRBD2	TGTGCCAGCAGTCCGACTAGCGGGGGGTACAATGAGCAGTTCTTC	CASSPTSGGYNEQFF
NA	TRBV6-1	TRBJ2-1	TRBD2	TGTGCCAGCAGTGAAGCGGCTAGCGGGAGGAATGAGCAGTTCTTC	CASSEAASGRNEQFF
NA	TRBV10-3	TRBJ2-1	NA	TGTGCCATCAGCCCTGTAGGGGACAATGAGCAGTTCTTC	CAISPVGDNEQFF
many	TRBV27	TRBJ2-1	NA	TGTGCCAGCAGTTTTGCGACGGGACCCGCCTTTAACAATGAGCAGTTCTTC	CASSFATGPAFNNEQFF
many	TRBV6-1	TRBJ2-1	NA	TGTGCCAGCAAGAGGGACCCCCATCGCGATGAGCAGTTCTTC	CASKRDPHRDEQFF
NA	TRBV4-1	TRBJ2-1	TRBD2	TGCGCCAGCAGCTTTGCGACTAGCGGGGGCTACAATGAGCAGTTCTTC	CASSFATSGGYNEQFF
NA	TRBV5-1	TRBJ2-7	TRBD1	TGCGCCAGCAGCTCCCAGACAGGGAGCACCTACGAGCAGTACTTC	CASSSQTGSTYEQYF